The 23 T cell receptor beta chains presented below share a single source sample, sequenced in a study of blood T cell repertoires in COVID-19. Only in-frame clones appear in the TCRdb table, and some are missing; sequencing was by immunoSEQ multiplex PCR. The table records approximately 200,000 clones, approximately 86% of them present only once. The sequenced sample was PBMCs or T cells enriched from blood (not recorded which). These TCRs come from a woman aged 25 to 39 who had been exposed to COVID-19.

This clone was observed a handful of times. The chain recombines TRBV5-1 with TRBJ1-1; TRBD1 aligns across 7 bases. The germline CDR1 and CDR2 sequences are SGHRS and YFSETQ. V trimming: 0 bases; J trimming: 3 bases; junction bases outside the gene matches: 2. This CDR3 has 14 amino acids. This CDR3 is CASSLAGGYTEAFF. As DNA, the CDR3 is TGCGCCAGCAGCTTGGCAGGGGGGTACACTGAAGCTTTCTTT. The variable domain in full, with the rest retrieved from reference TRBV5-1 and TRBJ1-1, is KAGVTQTPRYLIKTRGQQVTLSCSPISGHRSVSWYQQTPGQGLQFLFEYFSETQRNKGNFPGRFSGRQFSNSRSEMNVSTLELGDSALYLCASSLAGGYTEAFFGQGTRLTVV.

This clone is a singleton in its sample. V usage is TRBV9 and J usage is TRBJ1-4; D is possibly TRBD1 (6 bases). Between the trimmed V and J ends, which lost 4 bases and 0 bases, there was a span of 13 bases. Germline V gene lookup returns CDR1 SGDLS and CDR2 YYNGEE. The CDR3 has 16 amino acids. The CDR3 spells CASSLNPGATNEKLFF. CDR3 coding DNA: TGTGCCAGCAGCCTAAACCCAGGGGCAACTAATGAAAAACTGTTTTTT. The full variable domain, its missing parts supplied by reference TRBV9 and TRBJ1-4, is DSGVTQTPKHLITATGQRVTLRCSPRSGDLSVYWYQQSLDQGLQFLIQYYNGEERAKGNILERFSAQQFPDLHSELNLSSLELGDSALYFCASSLNPGATNEKLFFGSGTQLSVL.

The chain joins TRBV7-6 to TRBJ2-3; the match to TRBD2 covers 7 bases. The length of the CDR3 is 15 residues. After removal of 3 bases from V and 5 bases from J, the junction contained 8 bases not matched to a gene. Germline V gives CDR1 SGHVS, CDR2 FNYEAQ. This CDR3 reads CASSLSSGSGDTQYF. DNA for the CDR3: TGTGCCAGCAGCTTGTCTAGCGGCTCGGGAGATACGCAGTATTTT.

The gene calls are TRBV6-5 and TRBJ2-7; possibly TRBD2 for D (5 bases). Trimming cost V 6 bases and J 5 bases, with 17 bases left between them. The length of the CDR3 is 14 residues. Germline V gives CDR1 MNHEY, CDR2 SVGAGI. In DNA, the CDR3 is TGTGCCAGCAGCAGCGGAAGCCAGTCCCACGAGCAGTACTTC. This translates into CASSSGSQSHEQYF.

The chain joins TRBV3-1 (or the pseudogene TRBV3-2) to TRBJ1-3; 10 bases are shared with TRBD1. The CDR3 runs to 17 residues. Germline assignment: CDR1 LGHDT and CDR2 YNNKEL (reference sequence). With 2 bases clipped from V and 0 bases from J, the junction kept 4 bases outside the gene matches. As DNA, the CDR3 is TGTGCCAGCAGCCAACACCGGGACAGGGGCTCTGGAAACACCATATATTTT. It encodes CASSQHRDRGSGNTIYF.

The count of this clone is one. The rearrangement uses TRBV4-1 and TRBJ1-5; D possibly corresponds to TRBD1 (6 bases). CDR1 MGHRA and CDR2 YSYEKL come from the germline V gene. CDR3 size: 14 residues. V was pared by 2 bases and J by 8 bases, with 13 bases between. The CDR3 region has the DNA TGCGCCAGCAGCCAATGGGAGGGGGATGAGCCCCAGCATTTT. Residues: CASSQWEGDEPQHF.

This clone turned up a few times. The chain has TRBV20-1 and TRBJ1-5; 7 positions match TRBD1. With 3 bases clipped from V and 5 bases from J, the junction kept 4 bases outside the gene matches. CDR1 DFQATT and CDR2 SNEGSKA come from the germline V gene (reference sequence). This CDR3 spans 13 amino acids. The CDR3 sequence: CSASNRGDQPQHF. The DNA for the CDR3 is TGCAGTGCTAGTAACAGGGGTGATCAGCCCCAGCATTTT.

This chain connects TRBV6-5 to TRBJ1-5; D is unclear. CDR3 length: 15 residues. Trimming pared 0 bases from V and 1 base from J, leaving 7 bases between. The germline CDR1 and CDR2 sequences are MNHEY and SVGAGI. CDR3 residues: CASSYSGGSNQPQHF. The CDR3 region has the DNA TGTGCCAGCAGTTACTCGGGAGGGAGCAATCAGCCCCAGCATTTT.

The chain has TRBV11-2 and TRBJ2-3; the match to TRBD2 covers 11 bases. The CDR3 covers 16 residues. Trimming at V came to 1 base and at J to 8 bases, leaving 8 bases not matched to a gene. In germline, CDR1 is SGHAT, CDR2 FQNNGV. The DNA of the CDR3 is TGTGCCAGCAGCTTAGGTACTAGCGGGAGTTTCGGTACGCAGTATTTT. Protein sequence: CASSLGTSGSFGTQYF.

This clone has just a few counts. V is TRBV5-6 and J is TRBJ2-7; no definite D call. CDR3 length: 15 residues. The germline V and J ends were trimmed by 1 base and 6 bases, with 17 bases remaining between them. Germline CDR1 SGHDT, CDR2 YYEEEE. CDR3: CASSLYRLLIPEQYF. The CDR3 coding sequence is TGTGCCAGCAGCTTGTATCGTCTGTTAATCCCCGAGCAGTACTTC. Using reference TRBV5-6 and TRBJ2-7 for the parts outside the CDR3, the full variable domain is DAGVTQSPTHLIKTRGQQVTLRCSPKSGHDTVSWYQQALGQGPQFIFQYYEEEERQRGNFPDRFSGHQFPNYSSELNVNALLLGDSALYLCASSLYRLLIPEQYFGPGTRLTVT.

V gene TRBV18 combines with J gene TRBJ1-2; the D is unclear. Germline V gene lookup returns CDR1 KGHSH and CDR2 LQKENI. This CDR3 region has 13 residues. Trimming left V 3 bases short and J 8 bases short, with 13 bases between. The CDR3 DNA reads TGTGCCAGCTCACCGGGCGGACCGGGAGGCTACACCTTC. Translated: CASSPGGPGGYTF.

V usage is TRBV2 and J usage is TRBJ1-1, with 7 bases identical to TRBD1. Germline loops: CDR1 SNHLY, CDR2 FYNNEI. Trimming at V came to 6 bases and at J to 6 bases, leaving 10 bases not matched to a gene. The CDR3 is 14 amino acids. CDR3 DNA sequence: TGTGCCAGCAGGCTGGGACAGAGACGATCTGAAGCTTTCTTT. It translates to CASRLGQRRSEAFF.

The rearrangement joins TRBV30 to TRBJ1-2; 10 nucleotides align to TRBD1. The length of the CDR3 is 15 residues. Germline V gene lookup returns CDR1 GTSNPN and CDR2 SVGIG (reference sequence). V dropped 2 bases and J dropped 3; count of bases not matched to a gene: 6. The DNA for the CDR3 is TGTGCCTGGAGTTCCCGACAGGGGGCCCACTATGGCTACACCTTC. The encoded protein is CAWSSRQGAHYGYTF.

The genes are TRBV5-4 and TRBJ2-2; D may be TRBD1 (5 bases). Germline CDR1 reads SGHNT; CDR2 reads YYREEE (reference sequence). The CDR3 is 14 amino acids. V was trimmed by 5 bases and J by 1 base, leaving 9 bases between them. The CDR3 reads CASRYDRNTGELFF. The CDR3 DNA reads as TGTGCCAGCAGATACGACAGGAACACCGGGGAGCTGTTTTTT.

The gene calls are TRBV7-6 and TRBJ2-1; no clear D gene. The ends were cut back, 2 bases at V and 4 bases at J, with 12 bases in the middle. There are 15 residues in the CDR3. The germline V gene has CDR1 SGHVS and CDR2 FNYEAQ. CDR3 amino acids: CASSLFELSYNEQFF. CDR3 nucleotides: TGTGCCAGCAGCTTATTTGAGTTGTCGTACAATGAGCAGTTCTTC.

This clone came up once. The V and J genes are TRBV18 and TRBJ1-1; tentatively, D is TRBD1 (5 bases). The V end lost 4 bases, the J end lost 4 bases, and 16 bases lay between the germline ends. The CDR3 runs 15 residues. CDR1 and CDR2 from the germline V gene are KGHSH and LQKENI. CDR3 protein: CASSRTVKRGTEAFF. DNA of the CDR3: TGTGCCAGCTCACGTACGGTCAAAAGGGGCACTGAAGCTTTCTTT.

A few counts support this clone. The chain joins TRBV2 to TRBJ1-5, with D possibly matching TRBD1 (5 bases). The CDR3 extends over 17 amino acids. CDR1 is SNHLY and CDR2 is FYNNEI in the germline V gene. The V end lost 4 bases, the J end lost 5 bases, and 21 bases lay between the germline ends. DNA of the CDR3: TGTGCCAGCAGTGCCCCCGGGGAGGGGCTCCAATATCAGCCCCAGCATTTT. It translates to CASSAPGEGLQYQPQHF.

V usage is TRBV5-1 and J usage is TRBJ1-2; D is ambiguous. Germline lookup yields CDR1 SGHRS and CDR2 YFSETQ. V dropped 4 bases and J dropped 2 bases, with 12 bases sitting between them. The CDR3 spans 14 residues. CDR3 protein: CASSTAPENYGYTF. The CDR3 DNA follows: TGCGCCAGCAGCACGGCCCCGGAGAACTATGGCTACACCTTC.

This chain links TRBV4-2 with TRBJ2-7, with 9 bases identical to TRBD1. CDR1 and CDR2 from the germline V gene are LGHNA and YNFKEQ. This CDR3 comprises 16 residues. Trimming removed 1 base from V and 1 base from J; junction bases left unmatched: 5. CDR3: CASSQAGTGNSYEQYF. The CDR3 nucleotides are TGTGCCAGCAGCCAAGCCGGGACAGGGAATTCCTACGAGCAGTACTTC.

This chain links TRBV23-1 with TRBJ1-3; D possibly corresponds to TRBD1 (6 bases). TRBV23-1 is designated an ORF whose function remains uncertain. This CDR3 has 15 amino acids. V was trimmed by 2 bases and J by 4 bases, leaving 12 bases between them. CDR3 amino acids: CASSQDRLRGNTIYF. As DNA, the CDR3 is TGCGCCAGCAGTCAAGACAGGTTGAGAGGAAACACCATATATTTT.

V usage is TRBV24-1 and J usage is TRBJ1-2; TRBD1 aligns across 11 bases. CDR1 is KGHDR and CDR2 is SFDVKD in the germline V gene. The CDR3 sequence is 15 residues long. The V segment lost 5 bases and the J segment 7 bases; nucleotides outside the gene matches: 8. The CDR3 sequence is CATSAGQGASSGYTF. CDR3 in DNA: TGTGCCACCAGTGCCGGACAGGGGGCTTCTTCTGGCTACACCTTC.

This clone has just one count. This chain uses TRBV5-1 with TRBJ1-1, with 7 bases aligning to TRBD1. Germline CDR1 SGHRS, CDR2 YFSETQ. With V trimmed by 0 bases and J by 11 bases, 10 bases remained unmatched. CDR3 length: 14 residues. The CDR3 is CASSLVLRGRKAFF. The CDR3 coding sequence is TGCGCCAGCAGCTTGGTTCTCAGGGGGAGGAAGGCTTTCTTT.

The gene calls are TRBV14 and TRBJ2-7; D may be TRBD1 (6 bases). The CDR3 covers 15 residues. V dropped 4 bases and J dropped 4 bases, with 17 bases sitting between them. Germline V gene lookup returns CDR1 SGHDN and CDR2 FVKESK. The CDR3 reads CASSPQGRKVYEQYF. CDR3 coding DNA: TGTGCCAGCAGCCCCCAGGGGCGTAAGGTTTACGAGCAGTACTTC.